This record looks at one T cell receptor beta chain sequence and its context. Antigen unknown. The data stem from a study of T-cell memory formation after mild COVID-19. Study-level information: Across donors, TCR clusters were largely donor specific. Study results and limitations: Cross-reactive memory appears to have joined, as suggested by some responding clones showing up in pre-infection memory.

TCRdb called the 5' RACE reads again in MiXCR, with one record for every CDR3 protein. The table has fewer than 400,000 distinct CDR3 sequences, roughly 13% seen once; the top ten hold around 21%. The sequenced material came from PBMCs or a T cell subset sorted from them (not recorded which). This clonotype originated in a young man who had mild COVID-19 (a few samples of this study predate the infection). Cell type and time point are not known.

The CDR3, as DNA: TGCAGCGTGGACGACAGGGGTAGTGGCGCCCAGTACTTC. Amino acid sequence: CSVDDRGSGAQYF. The chain combines TRBV29-1 with TRBJ2-5; 8 nucleotides align to TRBD1. The CDR3 length is 13 residues. V shed 6 bases, J shed 9 bases, and the junction held 12 bases outside the gene matches. Germline CDR1 reads SQVTM; CDR2 reads ANQGSEA.